This T cell receptor (beta chain) appears in the sequencing data of a study of graft-versus-host responses after intestinal transplantation. Study as a whole: Multivisceral, liver-intestinal, or isolated intestinal transplants were given to recipients. Study conclusions and caveats: GvH clones turned up in recipient marrow; some had shown up first in ileum or blood.

CDR3 length: 14 amino acids. Germline assignment: CDR1 SEHNR and CDR2 FQNEAQ (reference sequence). J was trimmed by 1 base and V by 6 bases; bases with no gene match: 3. As to this clone: Its antigen remains unknown.

The table came from immunoSEQ multiplex PCR; TCRdb's copy has only in-frame clones and leaves some out. Of fewer than 20,000 clones listed, 95% were seen once; the top ten hold about 0.8%. The specimen comprised PBMCs, sampled 23 days after intestinal transplant. This receptor was identified in a human patient who received an intestinal transplant, so some T cells may come from the graft donor. J is TRBJ1-1 and V is TRBV7-9; 9 bases match TRBD1. The CDR3 loop reads CASRKTGGNTEAFF. Written as DNA, the CDR3 is TGTGCCAGCAGAAAGACAGGGGGGAACACTGAAGCTTTCTTT.